The entry that follows covers one T cell receptor (beta chain) sequence. Its antigen remains undetermined. No much larger clonotype is one base removed from it; base qualities were not supplied. According to the study, the label for this sample's time point signals: baseline before first vaccination. Samples from vaccinated people were obtained from the UK trials COV001 and COV002, which included a single-blind randomized controlled phase 2/3 trial of AZD1222 (ChAdOx1 nCoV-19) in healthy adults. For TCRbeta chain sequencing, PBMC samples were collected from trial participants at day 0 and at day 28 after the second dose. The CDR3 regions of human TCRbeta chains were analyzed by immunosequencing. In the source study's methods: Repertoire TCRs were matched against a reference library of SARS-CoV-2-specific TCRs generated with the MIRA antigen-specificity platform. Breadth meant the fraction of unique TCRs that were SARS-CoV-2-associated, whereas depth meant the fraction of total T cells that were SARS-CoV-2-associated. Using the MIRA data, each spike-specific TCR was mapped to the spike region that the TCR reacts to and placed in a CD4 or CD8 class. Log10-transformed breadth and depth values were compared by one-way ANOVA with Sidak's multiple comparisons tests. Drawn from immuneACCESS, this table holds only the in-frame rearrangements with V and J called that TCRdb kept. Clones are partly lost; checked studies trace under half to an unresolved V gene and leave the rest unexplained. V and J calls and clone size follow that table, whereas D and trimming were derived from the DNA. This sample is represented by more than 150,000 clones; 94% of them were singletons. Of the sample, approximately 0.64% is held by the ten largest clones.

V and J are trimmed by 3 bases and 5 bases, and the gene matches miss 2 bases of the junction. The CDR1 and CDR2 encoded by the germline V gene are SQVTM and ANQGSEA. The CDR3 spans 13 residues, from the cysteine through the phenylalanine. The only DNA kept is the CDR3, 39 bases in frame from the first base. The entry originates in a study of T cell responses to AZD1222 COVID-19 vaccine (dated by TCRdb to about 2021). Turning to the overall study: AZD1222 recipients given second doses at about 4 weeks or at about 12 weeks were pooled, since spike-specific TCR depth and breadth were not found to differ between the two schedules. TCR sequencing was performed for 230 to 250 trial participants, of whom roughly 200 were given two doses of AZD1222 and 26 were given two doses of MenACWY control vaccine. Trial participants were enrolled into age subgroups of 18-55, 56-69 and 70-plus years, which contained about 150, 27 and 61 TCR-sequenced participants, respectively. Here is what the overall study found, with its caveats: Most participants were white British and females outnumbered males, and the authors suggested that clonal diversity may have been underestimated. Vaccine-associated CD4 TCRs spanned the whole spike protein, with dominant responses in regions 160-218 and 743-854. Spike-specific TCR breadth and depth rose significantly after two AZD1222 doses compared with day 0 and with MenACWY recipients. No day 14 peak-response samples were available, so repertoires were characterized only after the peak T cell response. Conclusions about previously exposed vaccinees are limited, since just a handful of AZD1222 recipients were seropositive for SARS-CoV-2 at baseline. Reportedly, almost half of the unique spike-specific TCRs recognized epitopes lying outside the regions that are mutated in the B.1.351 and B.1.1.7 variants. In the small 56-69-year group, the increase in depth fell short of significance, most likely because of low power.

The chain is encoded by TRBV29-1 joined to TRBJ2-3; TRBD1 agrees with 10 junctional bases. Sample: peripheral blood, taken on day 0 of AZD1222 vaccination. The sequence was obtained from an adult in good health. The nucleotide sequence reads as follows: TGCAGCGTTGACCGGACAGGGGGAGATACGCAGTATTTT. Its protein reads: CSVDRTGGDTQYF.